These 21 T cell receptor beta chains were sequenced from one sample in a study of cytomegalovirus exposure and HLA in healthy donors. PCR involved 60 Vbeta and 13 Jbeta primers. The table came from immunoSEQ multiplex PCR; TCRdb's copy has only in-frame clones and leaves some out. This sample has approximately 220,000 clones, with around 83% found just once. Input material: PBMCs. These receptors were obtained from a girl aged 10 to 17 in good health and CMV-seronegative.

The chain links TRBV15 to TRBJ1-3; possible D gene TRBD1, 5 bases. The CDR3 is 17 amino acids. Germline lookup yields CDR1 LNHNV and CDR2 YYDKDF (reference sequence). Trimming left V 1 base short and J 0 bases short, with 13 bases between. CDR3: CATSRGSGLDSGNTIYF. DNA for the CDR3: TGTGCCACCAGCAGAGGGTCAGGGCTGGACTCTGGAAACACCATATATTTT. Full variable domain (remainder filled in from reference TRBV15 and TRBJ1-3): DAMVIQNPRYQVTQFGKPVTLSCSQTLNHNVMYWYQQKSSQAPKLLFHYYDKDFNNEADTPDNFQSRRPNTSFCFLDIRSPGLGDTAMYLCATSRGSGLDSGNTIYFGEGSWLTVV.

This chain joins TRBV6-1 and TRBJ2-7, with 10 positions matching TRBD1. The junction had 7 bases not matched to a gene; V was cut back by 6 bases and J by 2 bases. CDR1 MNHNS and CDR2 SASEGT come from the germline V gene. The length of the CDR3 is 15 residues. The CDR3 reads CASRAPGTGAYEQYF. The CDR3 DNA sequence: TGTGCCAGCAGAGCCCCCGGGACAGGGGCCTACGAGCAGTACTTC.

V is TRBV15 and J is TRBJ2-3, with TRBD1 as a possible D gene (6 bases). With 2 bases removed from V and 7 bases from J, the gap between germline ends came to 19 bases. CDR3 length equals 16 residues. Germline V gene lookup returns CDR1 LNHNV and CDR2 YYDKDF (reference sequence). For the CDR3, the DNA is TGTGCCACCAGCAGAAAATTACAGGGACCTGCTAATACGCAGTATTTT. Translation: CATSRKLQGPANTQYF.

The rearrangement joins TRBV6-4 to TRBJ1-2; D is undetermined. The CDR3 spans 12 residues. CDR1 MRHNA and CDR2 SNTAGT come from the germline V gene. Trimming removed 6 bases at V and 2 bases at J, with 7 bases between. The CDR3 DNA reads TGTGCCAGCAGGACGGGGAACTATGGCTACACCTTC. It translates to CASRTGNYGYTF.

This chain joins TRBV28 and TRBJ1-2; 8 bases match TRBD1. This CDR3 has 16 amino acids. Trimming at V came to 5 bases and at J to 3 bases, leaving 11 bases not matched to a gene. Germline V gene data show CDR1 as MDHEN and CDR2 as SYDVKM. CDR3 amino acids: CASSVKPRGLDYGYTF. CDR3 nucleotides: TGTGCCAGCAGTGTTAAACCCAGGGGGCTCGACTATGGCTACACCTTC.

This chain links TRBV4-2 with TRBJ2-7; 8 positions agree with TRBD1. This CDR3 contains 15 residues. Trimming at V came to 0 bases and at J to 5 bases, leaving 6 bases not matched to a gene. Germline lookup yields CDR1 LGHNA and CDR2 YNFKEQ. CDR3 DNA sequence: TGTGCCAGCAGCCAAGAGGGCAGGGGGCTAGACGAGCAGTACTTC. Translating gives CASSQEGRGLDEQYF.

This clone was seen a few times. The V gene is TRBV12-5, the J gene TRBJ1-1, with D possibly being TRBD1 (5 bases). This CDR3 has 14 residues. The V and J ends lost 4 bases and 2 bases respectively, with 11 bases between them. Germline assignment: CDR1 LGHNT and CDR2 FRNRAP. In nucleotides, the CDR3 is TGTGCTAGTGGTTACTGGCAGGGAAACACTGAAGCTTTCTTT. Its translation is CASGYWQGNTEAFF.

The chain joins TRBV5-1 to TRBJ2-5; 13 bases line up with TRBD2. CDR1 and CDR2 from the germline V gene are SGHRS and YFSETQ. J was trimmed by 5 bases and V by 4 bases; bases with no gene match: 5. The CDR3 contains 15 residues. CDR3 loop: CASSPTGLAGETQYF. DNA of the CDR3: TGCGCCAGCAGCCCAACGGGACTAGCGGGGGAGACCCAGTACTTC.

The chain joins TRBV27 to TRBJ2-7, with TRBD2 as a possible D gene (6 bases). The CDR3 totals 14 residues. CDR1 and CDR2 (germline): MNHEY, SMNVEV (reference sequence). V was cut by 7 bases and J by 0 bases, with 13 bases left in between. Here the CDR3 reads CASIPHSGSYEQYF. The CDR3, as DNA: TGTGCCAGCATTCCCCATAGCGGCTCCTACGAGCAGTACTTC.

The CDR3: CASSLSPGLAEAFF. In nucleotides, the CDR3 is TGTGCCAGCAGTTTATCCCCAGGGTTAGCTGAAGCTTTCTTT. The chain couples TRBV28 to TRBJ1-1; a weak D match, TRBD1 (5 bases). Trimming took off 1 base at V and 6 bases at J, with 12 bases between the two ends. Per the germline V gene, CDR1 is MDHEN and CDR2 is SYDVKM. The CDR3 length is 14 residues.

The chain links TRBV7-2 to TRBJ2-1, with 12 bases aligning to TRBD2. The V segment lost 8 bases and the J segment 9 bases; nucleotides outside the gene matches: 14. Germline-derived CDR1 and CDR2 are SGHTA and FQGNSA. CDR3 size: 16 residues. The CDR3 coding sequence is TGTGCCAGCGGCAAGGGACTAGCGGGCCGAGGGGCTGAGCAGTTCTTC. Amino acids: CASGKGLAGRGAEQFF.

J is TRBJ2-2 and V is TRBV27; D not resolved. CDR1 and CDR2 (germline): MNHEY, SMNVEV (reference sequence). Trimming left V 6 bases short and J 4 bases short, with 18 bases between. CDR3 size: 16 residues. CDR3 coding DNA: TGTGCCAGCAGGGCCTCGGCTAGTCGGTCCACCGGGGAGCTGTTTTTT. Protein product: CASRASASRSTGELFF.

The V gene is TRBV7-9, the J gene TRBJ1-3; D not resolved. Trimming took off 5 bases at V and 2 bases at J, with 10 bases between the two ends. Germline CDR1 is SEHNR and CDR2 is FQNEAQ (reference sequence). This CDR3 is built from 14 residues. The CDR3 DNA follows: TGTGCCAGCAGCCGGGGAAAAACTGGAAACACCATATATTTT. Translation gives CASSRGKTGNTIYF.

The chain has TRBV18 and TRBJ1-5; TRBD1 is a possible D gene (5 bases). Germline V lookup: CDR1 KGHSH, CDR2 LQKENI. V lost 4 bases and J 3 bases, leaving 13 bases between the germline ends. CDR3 length: 15 amino acids. CDR3 coding DNA: TGTGCCAGCTCACTTGACAGCCTCCCCAATCAGCCCCAGCATTTT. Its translation: CASSLDSLPNQPQHF.

Only one count was recorded for this clone. This sequence joins TRBV4-1 and TRBJ2-7, with D possibly TRBD1 on 5 matching bases. The CDR3 covers 13 residues. Germline assignment: CDR1 MGHRA and CDR2 YSYEKL. V was pared by 0 bases and J by 11 bases, with 14 bases between. Here the CDR3 reads CASSQDLPGMEYF. DNA for the CDR3: TGCGCCAGCAGCCAAGATCTGCCAGGGATGGAGTACTTC.

The chain combines TRBV9 with TRBJ1-2; no firm D call. Germline CDR1 and CDR2: SGDLS and YYNGEE. V was trimmed by 2 bases and J by 0 bases, leaving 11 bases between them. The CDR3 runs to 15 residues. In DNA, the CDR3 is TGTGCCAGCAGCGTTTCACGAGGTTCTAACTATGGCTACACCTTC. Its translation: CASSVSRGSNYGYTF.

The V and J genes are TRBV5-5 and TRBJ1-5; no firm D call. This CDR3 has 15 residues. Trimming pared 4 bases from V and 8 bases from J, leaving 19 bases between. Germline lookup yields CDR1 SGHKS and CDR2 YYEKEE (reference sequence). DNA for the CDR3: TGTGCCAGCAGCCCCGGCCGGGGATCTGCGGAGCCCCAGCATTTT. It specifies CASSPGRGSAEPQHF.

This chain links TRBV18 with TRBJ2-7, with D possibly being TRBD1 (6 bases). The CDR3 totals 14 residues. Germline V gene data show CDR1 as KGHSH and CDR2 as LQKENI. V shed 4 bases and J shed 12 bases, with 22 bases lying between them. In DNA form, the CDR3 reads TGTGCCAGCTCACTACGGACAGAGGGTTGGAGTCTGTACTTC. The encoded protein is CASSLRTEGWSLYF.

Only one count was recorded for this clone. In nucleotides, the CDR3 is TGTGCCAGCAGCTTGGACAGGGGCTACGAGCAGTACTTC. Its protein product is CASSLDRGYEQYF. V gene TRBV7-2 combines with J gene TRBJ2-7; 9 bases align to TRBD1. This CDR3 region has 13 residues. V shed 3 bases and J 3 bases; nucleotides not matched to a gene: 0. In germline, CDR1 is SGHTA, CDR2 FQGNSA.

The table lists this clone with a few counts. The V gene is TRBV6-6, the J gene TRBJ1-6, with 9 nucleotides matching TRBD1. CDR1 is MNHNY and CDR2 is SVGAGI in the germline V gene (reference sequence). J lost 14 bases, V lost 11 bases, and 16 bases had no gene match. The CDR3 runs to 14 residues. CDR3 sequence reads: CAGRVGQGSITLHF. CDR3 bases: TGTGCCGGTAGAGTTGGACAGGGGAGTATCACCCTCCACTTT.

The chain couples TRBV13 to TRBJ2-1, with D possibly being TRBD2 (5 bases). V lost 5 bases and J lost 7, with 24 bases in between. The length of the CDR3 is 17 residues. CDR1 and CDR2 from the germline V gene are PRHDT and FYEKMQ (reference sequence). The CDR3 region has the DNA TGTGCCAGCAGCGCTCTCGGCTCTAGCAAGAGAGAAAATGAGCAGTTCTTC. Its translation is CASSALGSSKRENEQFF.